This T cell receptor (beta chain) is from a study of shared clonotypes between healthy human individuals. Naive CD8 cells, CD45RO-negative and positively selected for CCR7, excluded terminally differentiated effector memory CD45RA+ cells. Concerning this clone itself: Its antigen is not known.

With 5 bases removed from V and 5 bases from J, the gap between germline ends came to 15 bases. The CDR3 loop spans 15 amino acids. Germline V lookup: CDR1 MGHRA, CDR2 YSYEKL. Some clones are missing from TCRdb's copy, which holds only in-frame ones; the method was immunoSEQ multiplex PCR. The data show 1.5 million to 2.5 million clones, approximately 94% seen once. General study points: Limited genetic and exposure-history diversity came from having few donors.

The sequence came from a man aged 18-30 years in good health. Sequenced input: naive CD8+ T cells sorted from blood. The V gene is TRBV4-1, the J gene TRBJ2-2; D is tentatively TRBD1 or TRBD2 (5 bases each). The chain's CDR3 is CASSFGTGPTGELFF. CDR3 coding DNA: TGCGCCAGCAGCTTTGGGACGGGGCCAACCGGGGAGCTGTTTTTT.